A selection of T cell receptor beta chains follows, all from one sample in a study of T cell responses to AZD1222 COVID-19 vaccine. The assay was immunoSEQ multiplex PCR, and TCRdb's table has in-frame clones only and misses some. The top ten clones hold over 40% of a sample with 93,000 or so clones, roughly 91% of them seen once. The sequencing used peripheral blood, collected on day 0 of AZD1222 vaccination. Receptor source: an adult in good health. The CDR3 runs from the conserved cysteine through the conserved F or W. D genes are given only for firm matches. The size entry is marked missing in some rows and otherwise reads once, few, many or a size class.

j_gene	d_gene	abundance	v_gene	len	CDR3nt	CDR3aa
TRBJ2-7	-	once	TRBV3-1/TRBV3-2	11	TGTGCCAGCAGCCAAGCCTACGAGCAGTACTTC	CASSQAYEQYF
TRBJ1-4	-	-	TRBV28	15	TGTGCCAGCAGTCCCCGGGGGGCCTTTAATGAAAAACTGTTTTTT	CASSPRGAFNEKLFF
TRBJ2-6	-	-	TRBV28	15	TGTGCCAGCAGTTTATACGCCTCTGGGGCCAACGTCCTGACTTTC	CASSLYASGANVLTF
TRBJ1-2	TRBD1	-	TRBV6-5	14	TGTGCCAGCAGACCCGGGACAGGGAACTATGGCTACACCTTC	CASRPGTGNYGYTF
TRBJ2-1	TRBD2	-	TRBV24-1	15	TGTGCCACCAGTAGGACTAGCGGGAGGAACAATGAGCAGTTCTTC	CATSRTSGRNNEQFF
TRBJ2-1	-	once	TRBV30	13	TGTGCCTGGAAATTAGGTCAGGCCAATGAGCAGTTCTTC	CAWKLGQANEQFF
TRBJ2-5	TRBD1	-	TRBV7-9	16	TGTGCCAGCAGCCCCGGGACAGGGTCGTACCAAGAGACCCAGTACTTC	CASSPGTGSYQETQYF
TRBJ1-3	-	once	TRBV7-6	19	TGTGCCAGCAGCTTAGTCCCCCAAGACAGGAAAAACTCTGGAAACACCATATATTTT	CASSLVPQDRKNSGNTIYF
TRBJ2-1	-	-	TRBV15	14	TGTGCCACCAGCAGAGGGGGACAAGCCCACCCGCAGTTCTTC	CATSRGGQAHPQFF
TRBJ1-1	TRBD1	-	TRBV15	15	TGTGCCACGGGTCCTGCAGGGGGTGCGAACACTGAAGCTTTCTTT	CATGPAGGANTEAFF
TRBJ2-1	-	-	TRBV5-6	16	TGTGCCAGCAGCTTGGAACAGAGTCTTCCCTACAATGAGCAGTTCTTC	CASSLEQSLPYNEQFF
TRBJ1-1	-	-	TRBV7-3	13	TGTGCCAGCAGCTTAACCGGGTACACTGAAGCTTTCTTT	CASSLTGYTEAFF
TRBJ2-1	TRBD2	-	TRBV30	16	TGTGCCTGGAGTCCCAGGACTAGCGGAATCTACAATGAGCAGTTCTTC	CAWSPRTSGIYNEQFF
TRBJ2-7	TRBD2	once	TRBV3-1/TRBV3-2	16	TGTGCCAGCAGCCAAGGGGTCCTAGCGGGGTACTACGAGCAGTACTTC	CASSQGVLAGYYEQYF
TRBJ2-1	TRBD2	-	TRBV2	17	TGTGCCACCACCGGACTAGCGGGAGGTGCCTTCTACAATGAGCAGTTCTTC	CATTGLAGGAFYNEQFF
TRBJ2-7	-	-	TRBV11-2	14	TGTGCCAGCAGCTTACAAAGTGGGGGCTACGAGCAGTACTTC	CASSLQSGGYEQYF
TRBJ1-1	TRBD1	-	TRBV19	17	TGTGCCAGTACTAAAGGGACAGGGGGCGGGGTGAACACTGAAGCTTTCTTT	CASTKGTGGGVNTEAFF
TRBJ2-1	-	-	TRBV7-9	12	TGTGCCAGCAGCTTCGGACCTAATGAGCAGTTCTTC	CASSFGPNEQFF
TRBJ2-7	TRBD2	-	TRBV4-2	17	TGTGCCAGCAGCCAAGCTCGCGGGAGGGCCGTAACTTACGAGCAGTACTTC	CASSQARGRAVTYEQYF
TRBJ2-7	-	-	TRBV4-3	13	TGCGCCAGCAGCCTCCTAGACGGATACGAGCAGTACTTC	CASSLLDGYEQYF
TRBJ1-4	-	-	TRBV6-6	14	TGTGCCAGCAGTTCAAGGGTGGCTAATGAAAAACTGTTTTTT	CASSSRVANEKLFF
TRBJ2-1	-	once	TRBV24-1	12	TGTGCCACCGCGCAGTACAATGATGAGCAGTTCTTC	CATAQYNDEQFF
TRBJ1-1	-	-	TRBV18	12	TGTGCCAGCTCACCCCCGAACACTGAAGCTTTCTTT	CASSPPNTEAFF
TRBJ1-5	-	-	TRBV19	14	TGTGCCAGTAGCCCCGACAGCTACAATCAGCCCCAGCATTTT	CASSPDSYNQPQHF
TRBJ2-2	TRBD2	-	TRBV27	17	TGTGCCAGCAGTTTCGGGTGGGCGGGAGGCGGAACCGGGGAGCTGTTTTTT	CASSFGWAGGGTGELFF
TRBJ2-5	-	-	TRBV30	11	TGTGCCTGGGCGCGAGGGGGGACCCAGTACTTC	CAWARGGTQYF
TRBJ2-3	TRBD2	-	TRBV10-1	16	TGCGCCAGCAGTGGGCTAGCGGGAGTGGGGACAGATACGCAGTATTTT	CASSGLAGVGTDTQYF
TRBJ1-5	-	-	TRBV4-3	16	TGCGCCAGCAGCCAAGATTGGAGACAAGACCATCAGCCCCAGCATTTT	CASSQDWRQDHQPQHF
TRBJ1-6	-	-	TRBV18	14	TGTGCCAGCTCACCCAACTCTGGAAATTCACCCCTCCACTTT	CASSPNSGNSPLHF
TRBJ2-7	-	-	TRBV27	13	TGTGCCAGCAGCCCCGGGACCCTCTACGAGCAGTACTTC	CASSPGTLYEQYF
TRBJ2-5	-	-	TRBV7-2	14	TGTGCCAGCAGCTTAGAACTCGTTCAAGAGACCCAGTACTTC	CASSLELVQETQYF
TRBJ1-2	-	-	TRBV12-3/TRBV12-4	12	TGTGCCAGCAGTTTTGGACAGTATGGCTACACCTTC	CASSFGQYGYTF
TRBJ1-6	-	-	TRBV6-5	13	TGTGCCAGCAGCCCGGGCCTAAATTCACCCCTCCACTTT	CASSPGLNSPLHF
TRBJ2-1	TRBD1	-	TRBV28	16	TGTGCCAGCAGCCTACAGGGGCCCCTCTCCTACAATGAGCAGTTCTTC	CASSLQGPLSYNEQFF
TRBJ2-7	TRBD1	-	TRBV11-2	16	TGTGCCAGCAGCCGATCCGGACAGGGGGCGGGATACGAGCAGTACTTC	CASSRSGQGAGYEQYF
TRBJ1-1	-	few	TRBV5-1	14	TGCGCCAGCTGGCCGGGAGGTCGTACCACTGAAGCTTTCTTT	CASWPGGRTTEAFF
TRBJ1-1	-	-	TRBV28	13	TGTGCCAGCAGGGTGGGTGGGAACACTGAAGCTTTCTTT	CASRVGGNTEAFF
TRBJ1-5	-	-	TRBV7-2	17	TGTGCCAGCAGCTTAGTGGCGGGGGCTAGTAGCAATCAGCCCCAGCATTTT	CASSLVAGASSNQPQHF
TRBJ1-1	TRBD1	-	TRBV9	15	TGTGCCAGCAGCGCCACAGGGGACCAGAACACTGAAGCTTTCTTT	CASSATGDQNTEAFF
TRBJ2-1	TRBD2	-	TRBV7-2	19	TGTGCCAGCAGCCCCCCACCAGCAATAGCGGGAGGTATCTACAATGAGCAGTTCTTC	CASSPPPAIAGGIYNEQFF
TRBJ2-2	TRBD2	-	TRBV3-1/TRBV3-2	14	TGTGCCAGCAGCGGCGGGAGGGGAACCGGGGAGCTGTTTTTT	CASSGGRGTGELFF
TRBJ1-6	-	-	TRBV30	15	TGTGCCTGGAGTGGGTCGGCCTCTGTGAATTCACCCCTCCACTTT	CAWSGSASVNSPLHF
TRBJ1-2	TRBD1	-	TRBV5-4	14	TGTGCCAGCAGCAAAGGACAGGGTGGCTATGGCTACACCTTC	CASSKGQGGYGYTF
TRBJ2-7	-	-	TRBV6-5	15	TGTGCCAGCAAGGCCCAGCGCACCTTATCCTACGAGCAGTACTTC	CASKAQRTLSYEQYF
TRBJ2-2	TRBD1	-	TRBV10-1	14	TGCGCCAGCAGACAGGGGTATGGGACCGGGGAGCTGTTTTTT	CASRQGYGTGELFF
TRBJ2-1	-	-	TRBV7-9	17	TGTGCCAGCAGCTTAGATGTGGCGGTCAGCTCCTACAATGAGCAGTTCTTC	CASSLDVAVSSYNEQFF
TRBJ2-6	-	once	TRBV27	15	TGTGCCAGCAGTTTATCCAGGGCGGGGGCCAACGTCCTGACTTTC	CASSLSRAGANVLTF
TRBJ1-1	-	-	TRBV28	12	TGTGCCAGCAGTTTCGTGGGTACTGAAGCTTTCTTT	CASSFVGTEAFF
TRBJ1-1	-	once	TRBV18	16	TGTGCCAGCTCACCACTTAATTTCGATGCGAACACTGAAGCTTTCTTT	CASSPLNFDANTEAFF
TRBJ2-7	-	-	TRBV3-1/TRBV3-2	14	TGTGCCAGCAGCCAAGGTATAGGGACGGCCGAGCAGTACTTC	CASSQGIGTAEQYF
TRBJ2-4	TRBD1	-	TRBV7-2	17	TGTGCCAGCAGCTTAGAAGGGACAGGGTGGGCCAAAAACATTCAGTACTTC	CASSLEGTGWAKNIQYF
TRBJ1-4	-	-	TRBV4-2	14	TGTGCCAGCAGCCAAGATCTGAGGGGCGGTGAACTGTTTTTT	CASSQDLRGGELFF
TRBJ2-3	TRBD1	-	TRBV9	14	TGTGCCAGCAGCGCAGGACAGGGTGGGGATACGCAGTATTTT	CASSAGQGGDTQYF